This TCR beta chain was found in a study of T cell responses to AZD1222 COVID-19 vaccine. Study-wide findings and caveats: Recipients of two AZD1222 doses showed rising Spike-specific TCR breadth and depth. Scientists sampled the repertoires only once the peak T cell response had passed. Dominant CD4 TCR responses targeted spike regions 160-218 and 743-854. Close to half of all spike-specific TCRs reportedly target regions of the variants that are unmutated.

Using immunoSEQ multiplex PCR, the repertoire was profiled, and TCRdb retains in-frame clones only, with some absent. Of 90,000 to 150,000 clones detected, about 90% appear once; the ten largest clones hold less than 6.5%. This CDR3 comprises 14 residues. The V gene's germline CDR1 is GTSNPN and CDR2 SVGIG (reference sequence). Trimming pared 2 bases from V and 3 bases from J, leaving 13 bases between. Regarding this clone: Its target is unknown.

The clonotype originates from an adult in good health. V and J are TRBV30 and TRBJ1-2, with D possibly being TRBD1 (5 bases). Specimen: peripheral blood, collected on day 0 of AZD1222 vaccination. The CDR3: CAWSLSGADYGYTF. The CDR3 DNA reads TGTGCCTGGAGTCTGAGCGGGGCAGACTATGGCTACACCTTC.